This TCR beta chain is drawn from a study of cytomegalovirus exposure and HLA in healthy donors. The study's findings and limits: Whilst most TCR sequences proved rare, a subset of public TCRs occurred across many donors. The classifier, whose performance was assessed in both the original and validation cohorts, reportedly diagnosed cytomegalovirus status with high specificity and sensitivity.

To note about this clone: Antigen unknown.

V trimming: 0 bases; J trimming: 2 bases; junction bases outside the gene matches: 5. There are 15 residues in the CDR3. Germline CDR1 reads SGDLS; CDR2 reads YYNGEE. Using immunoSEQ multiplex PCR, the repertoire was profiled, and TCRdb retains in-frame clones only, with some absent. The sample lists some 77,000 clones, about 94% seen once, with 1.4% in the top ten. Material: PBMCs. J is TRBJ2-7 and V is TRBV9, with TRBD1 matching 7 bases. The TCR originated in a man aged 18 to 30 in good health and CMV-seropositive. The CDR3 loop reads CASSVAWDSPYEQYF. DNA for the CDR3: TGTGCCAGCAGCGTAGCGTGGGACAGTCCCTACGAGCAGTACTTC.